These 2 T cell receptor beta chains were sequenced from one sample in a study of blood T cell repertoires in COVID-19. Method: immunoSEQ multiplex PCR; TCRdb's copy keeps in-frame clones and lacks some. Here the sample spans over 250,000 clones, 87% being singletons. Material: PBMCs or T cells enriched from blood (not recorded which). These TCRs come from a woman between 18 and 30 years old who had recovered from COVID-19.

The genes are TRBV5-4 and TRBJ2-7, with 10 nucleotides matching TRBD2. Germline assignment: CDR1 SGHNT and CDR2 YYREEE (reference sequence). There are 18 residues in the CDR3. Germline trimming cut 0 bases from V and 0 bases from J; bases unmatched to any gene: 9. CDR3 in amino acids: CASSLDTSGRGSSYEQYF. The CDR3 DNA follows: TGTGCCAGCAGCTTGGATACCAGCGGGAGGGGGAGCTCCTACGAGCAGTACTTC. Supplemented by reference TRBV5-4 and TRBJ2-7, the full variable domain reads ETGVTQSPTHLIKTRGQQVTLRCSSQSGHNTVSWYQQALGQGPQFIFQYYREEENGRGNFPPRFSGLQFPNYSSELNVNALELDDSALYLCASSLDTSGRGSSYEQYFGPGTRLTVT.

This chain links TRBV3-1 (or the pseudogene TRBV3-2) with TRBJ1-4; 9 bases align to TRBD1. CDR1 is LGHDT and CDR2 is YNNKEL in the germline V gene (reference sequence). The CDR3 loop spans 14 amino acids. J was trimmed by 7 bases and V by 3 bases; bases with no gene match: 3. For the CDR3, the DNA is TGTGCCAGCAGCCACGGGACAGGGAGTGAAAAACTGTTTTTT. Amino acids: CASSHGTGSEKLFF.